The 10 T cell receptor beta chains reported below all come from one sample, sequenced in a study of cytomegalovirus exposure and HLA in healthy donors. This table comes from immunoSEQ multiplex PCR, and its TCRdb copy is limited to in-frame clones, with some not included. The data show about 120,000 clones, with about nine tenths seen just once and more than 1.5% held by the top ten. Input material: PBMCs. These TCRs come from a man aged 18 to 29 in good health and CMV-seronegative.

The CDR3 coding sequence is TGTGCCTGGACAGGGGGGATTGGCTATGGCTACACCTTC. This gives the protein CAWTGGIGYGYTF. The chain employs TRBV30 and TRBJ1-2; 7 nucleotides line up with TRBD1. The V gene end was trimmed by 4 bases and the J gene end by 4 bases; junction bases not matched to a gene: 6. The CDR3 covers 13 residues. CDR1 is GTSNPN, CDR2 SVGIG, per germline (reference sequence).

J is TRBJ2-2 and V is TRBV7-9; weak D call: TRBD1 (5 bases). Between the trimmed V and J ends, which lost 0 bases and 9 bases, there was a span of 14 bases. Germline CDR1 is SEHNR and CDR2 is FQNEAQ (reference sequence). The CDR3 length is 15 residues. CDR3 DNA sequence: TGTGCCAGCAGCTTAGCAGGGGCAAGGGTCCGGGAGCTGTTTTTT. Protein: CASSLAGARVRELFF.

The V call is TRBV5-1, the J call TRBJ2-3; D call uncertain. The CDR3 covers 14 residues. The germline gives CDR1 SGHRS, CDR2 YFSETQ. V was clipped by 1 base and J by 1 base, with 7 bases between them. The CDR3 protein is CASSLPSGTDTQYF. The CDR3, as DNA: TGCGCCAGCAGCTTGCCTTCAGGCACAGATACGCAGTATTTT.

The chain has TRBV4-1 and TRBJ2-3, with D maybe TRBD1 (6 bases). The CDR3 loop spans 16 amino acids. CDR1 is MGHRA and CDR2 is YSYEKL in the germline V gene. Trimming stripped 4 bases from V and 0 bases from J, with 14 bases between. The CDR3 DNA sequence: TGCGCCAGCAGCCGTCAGGGGTTTTCTAGCACAGATACGCAGTATTTT. Amino acids: CASSRQGFSSTDTQYF.

The gene calls are TRBV5-1 and TRBJ2-3; D may be TRBD2 (6 bases). Germline V gene data show CDR1 as SGHRS and CDR2 as YFSETQ. There are 15 residues in the CDR3. V lost 8 bases and J 2 bases, leaving 18 bases between the germline ends. This chain's CDR3 is CASTLAGPNTDTQYF. CDR3 nucleotides: TGCGCCAGTACCCTCGCGGGACCTAACACAGATACGCAGTATTTT.

The rearrangement joins TRBV14 to TRBJ1-2; 7 bases are a match to TRBD1. The V segment lost 4 bases and the J segment 3 bases; nucleotides outside the gene matches: 5. CDR1 and CDR2 from the germline V gene are SGHDN and FVKESK. The CDR3 is 14 residues long. Here the CDR3 reads CASSLRGLYYGYTF. For the CDR3, the DNA is TGTGCCAGCAGCCTGAGGGGGCTCTACTATGGCTACACCTTC.

This chain connects TRBV6-5 to TRBJ1-5, with no clear D. Germline-derived CDR1 and CDR2 are MNHEY and SVGAGI. The V end was cut by 5 bases, the J end by 3 bases, with 14 bases between. This CDR3 is 15 amino acids long. The CDR3 DNA follows: TGTGCCAGCAGTGTCGATCGGAGATACAATCAGCCCCAGCATTTT. Residues: CASSVDRRYNQPQHF.

The V and J genes are TRBV6-5 and TRBJ1-2; TRBD1 matches at 7 bases. Trimming at V came to 5 bases and at J to 6 bases, leaving 9 bases not matched to a gene. The CDR3 runs to 14 residues. CDR1 MNHEY and CDR2 SVGAGI come from the germline V gene. CDR3 nucleotide sequence: TGTGCCAGCAGTGAACAGGGGCGACGGGATGGCTACACCTTC. Amino acids: CASSEQGRRDGYTF.

CDR3 nucleotide sequence: TGCGCCAGCAGCCCACCCCCGCAGATTAACACCGGGGAGCTGTTTTTT. This gives the protein CASSPPPQINTGELFF. The gene calls are TRBV4-1 and TRBJ2-2; D not certain. The germline V and J ends were trimmed by 4 bases and 2 bases, with 14 bases remaining between them. The CDR3 is made up of 16 amino acids. Germline V gene lookup returns CDR1 MGHRA and CDR2 YSYEKL.

This chain joins TRBV7-2 and TRBJ1-1, with a weak D call TRBD1 (6 bases). The V gene's germline CDR1 is SGHTA and CDR2 FQGNSA. V lost 5 bases, J lost 2 bases, and 12 bases lay in between. The CDR3 has 14 residues. CDR3 sequence reads: CASSGDRRNTEAFF. CDR3 nucleotides: TGTGCCAGCAGCGGAGACAGGCGTAACACTGAAGCTTTCTTT. Combining the CDR3 with reference TRBV7-2 and TRBJ1-1 gives the whole variable domain GAGVSQSPSNKVTEKGKDVELRCDPISGHTALYWYRQSLGQGLEFLIYFQGNSAPDKSGLPSDRFSAERTGGSVSTLTIQRTQQEDSAVYLCASSGDRRNTEAFFGQGTRLTVV.